Following are 24 T cell receptor beta chains from one sample sequenced in a study of blood T cells in healthy people across ages. Using a J-beta primer mix together with a sample-barcoded 5' primer, a second PCR was run for about 6 to 12 cycles. TCRdb recomputed calls from the 5' RACE reads with MiXCR, one row per CDR3 protein. Seen here are 1.2 million to 1.5 million distinct CDR3 sequences, 59% observed once, and the top ten hold over 6.5%. Sequenced input: blood. All receptors come from a man aged 18 to 30 in good health.

J is TRBJ2-3 and V is TRBV5-1, with 7 bases identical to TRBD2. Germline V gene lookup returns CDR1 SGHRS and CDR2 YFSETQ. J was trimmed by 4 bases and V by 4 bases; bases with no gene match: 6. There are 14 residues in the CDR3. The CDR3 region is CASSIAGGADTQYF. The DNA of the CDR3 is TGCGCCAGCAGCATAGCGGGCGGGGCAGATACGCAGTATTTT.

This chain uses TRBV6-5 with TRBJ2-7, with D possibly matching TRBD2 (6 bases). The J call is uncertain, as TRBJ2-5 better fits the DNA end. The CDR3 extends over 12 amino acids. The germline V gene has CDR1 MNHEY and CDR2 SVGAGI. The CDR3, as DNA: TGTGCCACCTCTGCGGGGTCAGAGACCCAGTACTTC. It translates to CATSAGSETQYF.

The chain is built from TRBV29-1 and TRBJ2-7, with D uncertain. The CDR3 is 16 amino acids. V lost 0 bases and J lost 2, with 17 bases in between. The germline V gene has CDR1 SQVTM and CDR2 ANQGSEA. CDR3: CSVEDPGRCIPYEQYF. In nucleotides, the CDR3 is TGCAGCGTTGAAGATCCGGGCCGTTGTATACCCTACGAGCAGTACTTC.

The chain uses TRBV4-2 and TRBJ2-1, with TRBD2 matching 10 bases. This CDR3 is 17 amino acids long. The junction had 9 bases not matched to a gene; V was cut back by 1 base and J by 6 bases. Germline V gene lookup returns CDR1 LGHNA and CDR2 YNFKEQ. The CDR3 reads CASSQAISGGILNEQFF. The CDR3 DNA sequence: TGTGCCAGCAGCCAAGCCATTAGCGGGGGGATCCTCAATGAGCAGTTCTTC.

This chain joins TRBV29-1 and TRBJ2-7; 9 nucleotides agree with TRBD1. The J segment lost 4 bases and the V segment lost 4 bases, leaving 5 bases of the junction unmatched. The CDR3 loop spans 13 amino acids. Per the germline V gene, CDR1 is SQVTM and CDR2 is ANQGSEA. CDR3 DNA: TGCAGCGTTGCCGGGACAGGGAGATACGAGCAGTACTTC. Amino acid sequence: CSVAGTGRYEQYF.

CDR3 nucleotides: TGTGCCAGCAGCCAAGATTCAGGGATCGGCGAGCAGTACTTC. Protein product: CASSQDSGIGEQYF. This chain uses TRBV3-1 with TRBJ2-4, with D possibly matching TRBD1 (5 bases). The better agreement between TRBJ2-7 and the DNA end casts doubt on the J call. The CDR3 length is 14 residues. Germline values: CDR1 LGHDT, CDR2 YNNKEL (reference sequence).

This clonotype was recorded only once. The chain recombines TRBV28 with TRBJ1-1; tentatively, D is TRBD1 (5 bases). Germline V gene sequence: CDR1 MDHEN, CDR2 SYDVKM. This CDR3 contains 15 residues. Trimming stripped 3 bases from V and 4 bases from J, with 15 bases between. This chain's CDR3 is CASSFGRVPGTEAFF. Here the CDR3 DNA reads TGTGCCAGCAGTTTTGGCAGGGTCCCAGGCACTGAAGCTTTCTTT.

The CDR3 sequence: CASTLAGGTGAEQYF. CDR3 DNA: TGTGCCAGCACTCTCGCAGGAGGGACAGGGGCCGAGCAGTACTTC. This chain connects TRBV27 to TRBJ2-5; 10 bases fit TRBD1. The assigned J gene may be wrong: the sequence end matches TRBJ2-7 better. Germline V gene data show CDR1 as MNHEY and CDR2 as SMNVEV (reference sequence). The CDR3 contains 15 residues.

This chain joins TRBV7-2 and TRBJ1-2; 7 bases match TRBD1. This CDR3 has 15 amino acids. Unmatched junction bases numbered 13, after V lost 8 bases and J lost 4 bases. The germline CDR1 and CDR2 sequences are SGHTA and FQGNSA. The CDR3, as DNA: TGTGCCAGCGCCCCGGGGGGGACAGCCATCTATGGCTACACCTTC. It translates to CASAPGGTAIYGYTF.

This clonotype was detected ten times or more. The rearrangement uses TRBV20-1 and TRBJ2-5, with 8 bases matching TRBD1. The germline gives CDR1 DFQATT, CDR2 SNEGSKA (reference sequence). Trimming at V came to 6 bases and at J to 3 bases, leaving 9 bases not matched to a gene. The CDR3 totals 14 residues. CDR3 sequence: CSAEDRDFKETQYF. DNA for the CDR3: TGCAGTGCCGAGGACAGGGACTTTAAAGAGACCCAGTACTTC.

There are many counts of this clonotype. The chain combines TRBV20-1 with TRBJ2-7; possible D gene TRBD1, 6 bases. The germline V gene encodes CDR1 DFQATT and CDR2 SNEGSKA (reference sequence). This CDR3 is built from 14 residues. V was clipped by 6 bases and J by 3 bases, with 18 bases between them. The CDR3: CSAKTGSADYEQYF. The CDR3 coding sequence is TGCAGTGCAAAAACAGGGTCGGCGGACTACGAGCAGTACTTC.

The chain uses TRBV27 and TRBJ1-1; perhaps TRBD1 as D (6 bases). Per germline, CDR1 MNHEY and CDR2 SMNVEV (reference sequence). The CDR3 loop spans 16 amino acids. The ends were cut back, 4 bases at V and 8 bases at J, with 23 bases in the middle. The CDR3 reads CASSSSGVGKGFEAFF. The CDR3 DNA is TGTGCCAGCAGTTCGTCAGGGGTCGGGAAGGGGTTCGAAGCTTTCTTT.

This clonotype showed up many times. The chain recombines TRBV6-5 with TRBJ2-7; D gene uncertain. Germline CDR1 and CDR2: MNHEY and SVGAGI. The V end lost 2 bases, the J end lost 2 bases, and 7 bases lay between the germline ends. The CDR3 runs 13 residues. The CDR3 DNA sequence: TGTGCCAGCAGTTACGGGCAGACCTACGAGCAGTACTTC. It translates to CASSYGQTYEQYF.

This clonotype was found a few times. DNA for the CDR3: TGTGCCAGCAGACGGGACTCTGGCGAGCAGTACTTC. Translated: CASRRDSGEQYF. The chain couples TRBV3-1 to TRBJ2-1, with D tentatively TRBD2 (6 bases). The J call may not be correct, given that the DNA end is closer to TRBJ2-7. Germline-derived CDR1 and CDR2 are LGHDT and YNNKEL (reference sequence). The CDR3 loop spans 12 amino acids.

The table lists this clonotype with a few counts. The chain is built from TRBV5-1 and TRBJ2-5, with D tentatively TRBD2 (5 bases). CDR1 SGHRS and CDR2 YFSETQ come from the germline V gene. CDR3 length: 15 amino acids. Trimming took 1 base from V and 0 from J, leaving 10 bases between them. The CDR3 reads CASSLSGLYQETQYF. CDR3 nucleotide sequence: TGCGCCAGCAGCTTGAGCGGTTTGTACCAAGAGACCCAGTACTTC.

V and J are TRBV27 and TRBJ2-4; D possibly matches TRBD1 or TRBD2 (7 bases each). Judging by the DNA end, TRBJ2-7 fits better; the J call may be wrong. The CDR3 consists of 13 residues. Germline V CDR1 and CDR2: MNHEY, SMNVEV (reference sequence). This CDR3 is CASRLQGGYEQYF. In DNA form, the CDR3 reads TGTGCCAGCAGACTCCAGGGGGGGTACGAGCAGTACTTC.

The chain uses TRBV24-1 and TRBJ2-5; D is unclear. The germline V and J ends were trimmed by 4 bases and 2 bases, with 10 bases remaining between them. This CDR3 has 14 residues. Germline assignment: CDR1 KGHDR and CDR2 SFDVKD. The DNA of the CDR3 is TGTGCCACCAGTGACCCACATGAACAAGAGACCCAGTACTTC. Translating it yields CATSDPHEQETQYF.

This clonotype was observed a handful of times. The CDR3 region is CASSQDGGTGNEQFF. In DNA form, the CDR3 reads TGCGCCAGCAGCCAAGATGGCGGCACCGGCAATGAGCAGTTCTTC. This chain connects TRBV4-3 to TRBJ2-1; unclear D gene. V shed 0 bases and J shed 6 bases, with 12 bases lying between them. Germline V gene data show CDR1 as LGHNA and CDR2 as YSLEER. The CDR3 contains 15 residues.

This clonotype turned up a few times. V is TRBV13 and J is TRBJ2-5; possibly TRBD2 for D (5 bases). The CDR3 length is 15 residues. The V end was cut by 2 bases, the J end by 0 bases, with 10 bases between. Germline V lookup: CDR1 PRHDT, CDR2 FYEKMQ (reference sequence). The CDR3 nucleotides read TGTGCCAGCAGCTTACGGTCCGGGGACCAAGAGACCCAGTACTTC. It codes for CASSLRSGDQETQYF.

This chain links TRBV7-2 with TRBJ2-5; 9 bases line up with TRBD2. The germline V gene encodes CDR1 SGHTA and CDR2 FQGNSA. CDR3 length: 16 residues. V lost 1 base, J lost 1 base, and 4 bases stayed unmatched. The DNA for the CDR3 is TGTGCCAGCAGCTTAGGGCCGACTAGCGGCCAAGAGACCCAGTACTTC. Amino acid sequence: CASSLGPTSGQETQYF. The full variable domain, in which reference TRBV7-2 and TRBJ2-5 provide the parts outside the CDR3, is GAGVSQSPSNKVTEKGKDVELRCDPISGHTALYWYRQSLGQGLEFLIYFQGNSAPDKSGLPSDRFSAERTGGSVSTLTIQRTQQEDSAVYLCASSLGPTSGQETQYFGPGTRLLVL.

The chain has TRBV7-2 and TRBJ1-2; 9 nucleotides agree with TRBD1. Germline V lookup: CDR1 SGHTA, CDR2 FQGNSA. V dropped 0 bases and J dropped 8; count of bases not matched to a gene: 7. The CDR3 is made up of 15 amino acids. The CDR3 bases are TGTGCCAGCAGCTTAGCGCGGGGGGACAGGGCAGGCTACACCTTC. Amino acid sequence: CASSLARGDRAGYTF.

This clonotype was observed a handful of times. V usage is TRBV12-3 or TRBV12-4 and J usage is TRBJ2-1, with D possibly TRBD2 on 6 matching bases. V was pared by 7 bases and J by 9 bases, with 31 bases between. The CDR3 totals 18 residues. DNA for the CDR3: TGTGCCAGCACCCTCGACGCCGGGACTCAAGTGCTGCGGGGTGAGCAGTTCTTC. It codes for CASTLDAGTQVLRGEQFF.

The chain links TRBV12-3 or TRBV12-4 to TRBJ2-7; 7 nucleotides line up with TRBD1. V dropped 2 bases and J dropped 2; count of bases not matched to a gene: 3. The CDR3 is 14 residues long. The CDR3 here is CASSLLGTAYEQYF. The CDR3 DNA is TGTGCCAGCAGTTTACTCGGGACAGCCTACGAGCAGTACTTC.

The genes are TRBV30 and TRBJ1-1, with D unresolved. Germline values: CDR1 GTSNPN, CDR2 SVGIG (reference sequence). CDR3 length equals 11 residues. CDR3 sequence (DNA): TGTGCTGTGAATGGGAACACTGAAGCTTTCTTT. It translates to CAVNGNTEAFF.